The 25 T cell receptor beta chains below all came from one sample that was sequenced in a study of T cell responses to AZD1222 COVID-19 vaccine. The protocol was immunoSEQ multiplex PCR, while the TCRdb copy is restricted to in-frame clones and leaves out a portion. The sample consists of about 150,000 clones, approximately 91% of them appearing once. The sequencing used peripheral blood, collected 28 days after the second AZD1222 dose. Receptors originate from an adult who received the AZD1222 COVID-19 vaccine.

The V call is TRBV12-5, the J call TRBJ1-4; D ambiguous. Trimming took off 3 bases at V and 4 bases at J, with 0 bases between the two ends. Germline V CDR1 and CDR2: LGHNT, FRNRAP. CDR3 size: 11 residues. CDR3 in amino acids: CASGFNEKLFF. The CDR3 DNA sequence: TGTGCTAGTGGTTTTAATGAAAAACTGTTTTTT.

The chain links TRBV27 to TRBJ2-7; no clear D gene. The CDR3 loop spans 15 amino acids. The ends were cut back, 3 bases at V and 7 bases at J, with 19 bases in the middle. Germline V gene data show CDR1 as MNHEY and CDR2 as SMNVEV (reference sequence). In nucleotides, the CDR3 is TGTGCCAGCAGTTTTCTGACGTCCGGCGGTCGTGAGCAGTACTTC. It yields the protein CASSFLTSGGREQYF.

The CDR3, as DNA: TGTGCCAGTAATAATGTCGGGAAGGGTCGGAACACTGAAGCTTTCTTT. It yields the protein CASNNVGKGRNTEAFF. This chain joins TRBV19 and TRBJ1-1; no firm D call. In germline, CDR1 is LNHDA, CDR2 SQIVND (reference sequence). The V gene lost 7 bases and the J gene lost 1 base, with 19 bases spanning the gap. The length of the CDR3 is 16 residues.

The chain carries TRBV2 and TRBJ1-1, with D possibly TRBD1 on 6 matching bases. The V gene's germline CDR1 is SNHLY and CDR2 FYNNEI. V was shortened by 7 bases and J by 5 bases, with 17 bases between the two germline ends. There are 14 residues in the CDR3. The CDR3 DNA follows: TGTGCCAGCATGGGAGGGGGAAGGGGAACTGAAGCTTTCTTT. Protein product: CASMGGGRGTEAFF.

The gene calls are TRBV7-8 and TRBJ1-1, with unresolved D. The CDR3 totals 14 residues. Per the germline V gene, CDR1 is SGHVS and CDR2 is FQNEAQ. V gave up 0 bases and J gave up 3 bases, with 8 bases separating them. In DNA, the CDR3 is TGTGCCAGCAGCTTAGCGGTCAGGCACACTGAAGCTTTCTTT. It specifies CASSLAVRHTEAFF.

The CDR3 region is CASSPRAYYEQYF. The CDR3 DNA sequence: TGTGCCAGCAGCCCCCGGGCATACTACGAGCAGTACTTC. The chain links TRBV3-1 (or the pseudogene TRBV3-2) to TRBJ2-7; no definite D call. The germline V and J ends were trimmed by 4 bases and 3 bases, with 10 bases remaining between them. Germline CDR1 LGHDT, CDR2 YNNKEL (reference sequence). This CDR3 region has 13 residues.

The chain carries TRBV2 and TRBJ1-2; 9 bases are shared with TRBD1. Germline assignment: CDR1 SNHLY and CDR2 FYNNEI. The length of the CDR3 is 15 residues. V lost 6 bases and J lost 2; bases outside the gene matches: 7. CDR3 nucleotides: TGTGCCAGCAGCCCAACCGGGACAGGGAACTATGGCTACACCTTC. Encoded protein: CASSPTGTGNYGYTF.

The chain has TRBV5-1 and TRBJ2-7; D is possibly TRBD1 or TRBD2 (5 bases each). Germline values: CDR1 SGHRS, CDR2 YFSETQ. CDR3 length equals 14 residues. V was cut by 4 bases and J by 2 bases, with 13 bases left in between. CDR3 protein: CASSPGTVAYEQYF. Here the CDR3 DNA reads TGCGCCAGCAGCCCCGGGACGGTAGCCTACGAGCAGTACTTC.

Written as DNA, the CDR3 is TGTGCCAGCAGCCTCCGACAGGAGGCCCGCTATGGCTACACCTTC. It codes for CASSLRQEARYGYTF. The V and J genes are TRBV3-1 (or the pseudogene TRBV3-2) and TRBJ1-2, with D possibly matching TRBD1 (6 bases). V was shortened by 4 bases and J by 4 bases, with 16 bases between the two germline ends. CDR3 length: 15 amino acids. Germline CDR1 LGHDT, CDR2 YNNKEL (reference sequence).

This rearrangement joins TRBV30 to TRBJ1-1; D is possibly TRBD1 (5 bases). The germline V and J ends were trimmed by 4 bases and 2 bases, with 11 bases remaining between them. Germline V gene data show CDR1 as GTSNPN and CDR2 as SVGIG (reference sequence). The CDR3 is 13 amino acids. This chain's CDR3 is CAWTVGGNTEAFF. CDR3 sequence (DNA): TGTGCCTGGACTGTCGGGGGAAACACTGAAGCTTTCTTT.

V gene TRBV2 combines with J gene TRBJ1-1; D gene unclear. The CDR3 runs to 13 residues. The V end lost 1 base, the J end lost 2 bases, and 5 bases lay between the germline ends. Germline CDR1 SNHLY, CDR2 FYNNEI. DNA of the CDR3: TGTGCCAGCAGTGAAGAGGTAAACACTGAAGCTTTCTTT. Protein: CASSEEVNTEAFF.

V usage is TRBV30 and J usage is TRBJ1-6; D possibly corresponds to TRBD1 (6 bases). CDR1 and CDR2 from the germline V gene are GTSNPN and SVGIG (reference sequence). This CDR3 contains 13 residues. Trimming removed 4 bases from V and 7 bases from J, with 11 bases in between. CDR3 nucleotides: TGTGCCTGGAACACAGGGAAGAATTCACCCCTCCACTTT. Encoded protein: CAWNTGKNSPLHF.

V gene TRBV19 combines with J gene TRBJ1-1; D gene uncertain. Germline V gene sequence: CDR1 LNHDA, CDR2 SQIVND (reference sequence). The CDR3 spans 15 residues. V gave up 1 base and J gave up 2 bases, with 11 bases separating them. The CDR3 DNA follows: TGTGCCAGTAGTATAGTAGGGCAGGTTAACACTGAAGCTTTCTTT. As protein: CASSIVGQVNTEAFF. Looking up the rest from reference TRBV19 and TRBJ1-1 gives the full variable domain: DGGITQSPKYLFRKEGQNVTLSCEQNLNHDAMYWYRQDPGQGLRLIYYSQIVNDFQKGDIAEGYSVSREKKESFPLTVTSAQKNPTAFYLCASSIVGQVNTEAFFGQGTRLTVV.

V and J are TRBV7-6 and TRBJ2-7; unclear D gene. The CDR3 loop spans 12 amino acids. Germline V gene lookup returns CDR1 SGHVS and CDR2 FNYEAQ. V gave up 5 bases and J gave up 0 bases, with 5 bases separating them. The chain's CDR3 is CASSLTSYEQYF. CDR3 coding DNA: TGTGCCAGCAGCCTTACCTCCTACGAGCAGTACTTC.

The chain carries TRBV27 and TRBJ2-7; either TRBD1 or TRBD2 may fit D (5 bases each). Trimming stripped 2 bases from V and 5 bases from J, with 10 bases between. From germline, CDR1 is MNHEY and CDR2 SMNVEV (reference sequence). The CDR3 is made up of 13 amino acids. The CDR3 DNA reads TGTGCCAGCAGTTTAGGCAGGGACGACGAGCAGTACTTC. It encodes CASSLGRDDEQYF.

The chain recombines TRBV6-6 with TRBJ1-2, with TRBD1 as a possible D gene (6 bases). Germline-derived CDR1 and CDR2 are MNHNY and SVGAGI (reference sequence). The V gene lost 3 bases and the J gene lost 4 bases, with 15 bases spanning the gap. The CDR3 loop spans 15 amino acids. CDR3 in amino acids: CASSYGTGAGYGYTF. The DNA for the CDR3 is TGTGCCAGCAGTTATGGGACGGGGGCCGGCTATGGCTACACCTTC.

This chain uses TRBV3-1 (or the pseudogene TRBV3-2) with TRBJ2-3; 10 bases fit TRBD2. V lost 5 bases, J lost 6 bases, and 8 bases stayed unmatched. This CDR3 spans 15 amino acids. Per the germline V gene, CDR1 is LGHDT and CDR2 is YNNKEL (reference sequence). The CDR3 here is CASSTRTSGRDTQYF. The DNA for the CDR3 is TGTGCCAGCAGCACCCGGACTAGCGGACGGGATACGCAGTATTTT.

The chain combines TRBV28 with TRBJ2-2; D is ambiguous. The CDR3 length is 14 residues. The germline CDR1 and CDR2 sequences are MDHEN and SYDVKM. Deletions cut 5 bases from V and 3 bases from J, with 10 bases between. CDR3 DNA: TGTGCCAGCAGTCTTGGGATCGACACCGGGGAGCTGTTTTTT. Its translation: CASSLGIDTGELFF.

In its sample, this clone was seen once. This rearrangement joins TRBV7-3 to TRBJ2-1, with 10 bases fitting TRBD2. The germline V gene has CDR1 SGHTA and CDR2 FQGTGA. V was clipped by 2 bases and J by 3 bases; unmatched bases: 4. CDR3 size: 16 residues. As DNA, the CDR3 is TGTGCCAGCAGCTTACAGCGGGGGGGCCTCTACAATGAGCAGTTCTTC. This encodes CASSLQRGGLYNEQFF.

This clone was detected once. In nucleotides, the CDR3 is TGTGCCAGCAGTTTCGGGAGAAGTGAAGCTTTCTTT. Encoded protein: CASSFGRSEAFF. The V gene is TRBV12-3 or TRBV12-4, the J gene TRBJ1-1; D gene uncertain. This CDR3 region has 12 residues. The V and J ends lost 3 bases and 7 bases respectively, with 9 bases between them.

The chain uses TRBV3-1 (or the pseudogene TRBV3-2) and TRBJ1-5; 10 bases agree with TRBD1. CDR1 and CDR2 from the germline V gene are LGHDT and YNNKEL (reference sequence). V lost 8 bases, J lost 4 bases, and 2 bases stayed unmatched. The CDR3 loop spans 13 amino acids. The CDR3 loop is CASGQGVNQPQHF. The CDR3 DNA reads TGTGCCAGCGGACAGGGGGTGAATCAGCCCCAGCATTTT.

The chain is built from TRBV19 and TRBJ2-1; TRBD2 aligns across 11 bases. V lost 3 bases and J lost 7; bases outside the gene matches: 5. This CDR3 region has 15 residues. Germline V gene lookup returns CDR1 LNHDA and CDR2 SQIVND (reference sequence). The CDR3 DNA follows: TGTGCCAGTAGTATGTTTCTAGCGGGAGGAAATGAGCAGTTCTTC. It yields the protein CASSMFLAGGNEQFF. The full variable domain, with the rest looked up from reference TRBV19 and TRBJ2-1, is DGGITQSPKYLFRKEGQNVTLSCEQNLNHDAMYWYRQDPGQGLRLIYYSQIVNDFQKGDIAEGYSVSREKKESFPLTVTSAQKNPTAFYLCASSMFLAGGNEQFFGPGTRLTVL.

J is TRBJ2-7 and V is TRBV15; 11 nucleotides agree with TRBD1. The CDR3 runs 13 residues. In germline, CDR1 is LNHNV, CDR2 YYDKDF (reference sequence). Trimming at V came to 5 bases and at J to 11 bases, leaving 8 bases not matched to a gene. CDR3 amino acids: CATSPVWTGGKYF. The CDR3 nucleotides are TGTGCCACCAGCCCCGTTTGGACAGGGGGCAAGTACTTC.

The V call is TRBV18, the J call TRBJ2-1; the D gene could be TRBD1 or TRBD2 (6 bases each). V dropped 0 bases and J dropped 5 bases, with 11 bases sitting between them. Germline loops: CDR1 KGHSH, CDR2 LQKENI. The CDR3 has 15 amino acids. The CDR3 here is CASSPPGGNNNEQFF. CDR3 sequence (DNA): TGTGCCAGCTCACCACCGGGGGGCAATAACAATGAGCAGTTCTTC.

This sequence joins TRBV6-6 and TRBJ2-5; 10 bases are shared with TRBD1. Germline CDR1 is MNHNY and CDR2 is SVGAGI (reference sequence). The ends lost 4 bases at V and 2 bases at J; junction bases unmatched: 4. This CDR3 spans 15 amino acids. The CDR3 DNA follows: TGTGCCAGCAGTTGGGGACAGGGGTCTCAAGAGACCCAGTACTTC. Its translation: CASSWGQGSQETQYF.